A single sample gave rise to the 8 T cell receptor beta chains below, sequenced in a study of beta chain features in type 1 diabetes. The whole isolated RNA underwent reverse transcription, so sequencing captured expressed TCRB transcripts. Using immunoSEQ multiplex PCR, the repertoire was profiled, and TCRdb retains in-frame clones only, with some absent. The sample carries about 230,000 clones, around 10% recorded once. Sequenced sample: naive CD4+ T cells from blood. The origin of the receptors is a woman under 30 in good health.

There are many counts of this clone. This chain links TRBV28 with TRBJ2-1, with 8 bases identical to TRBD1. The germline V gene encodes CDR1 MDHEN and CDR2 SYDVKM. The length of the CDR3 is 14 residues. The ends lost 4 bases at V and 3 bases at J; junction bases unmatched: 2. CDR3 DNA sequence: TGTGCCAGCAGTTCTGGACAGGGCTACAATGAGCAGTTCTTC. Translated, it gives CASSSGQGYNEQFF.

This clone was counted many times. The rearrangement links TRBV7-2 to TRBJ2-2; no definite D call. The CDR3 totals 13 residues. The V end lost 3 bases, the J end lost 6 bases, and 8 bases lay between the germline ends. CDR1 is SGHTA and CDR2 is FQGNSA in the germline V gene. The CDR3 protein is CASSLTAAGELFF. The CDR3 nucleotides read TGTGCCAGCAGCTTGACTGCCGCCGGGGAGCTGTTTTTT.

This clone has just a few counts. The V call is TRBV7-6, the J call TRBJ2-3; D not resolved. The CDR3 extends over 13 amino acids. The V end lost 1 base, the J end lost 6 bases, and 8 bases lay between the germline ends. CDR1 and CDR2 from the germline V gene are SGHVS and FNYEAQ. CDR3 bases: TGTGCCAGCAGCTTAGAGGAGCCGGATACGCAGTATTTT. Its translation is CASSLEEPDTQYF.

This clone was recorded at least ten times. The chain couples TRBV9 to TRBJ2-5; D gene unclear. The length of the CDR3 is 13 residues. In germline, CDR1 is SGDLS, CDR2 YYNGEE. V lost 4 bases and J lost 5, with 12 bases in between. This CDR3 reads CASSLSDHETQYF. The CDR3 nucleotides are TGTGCCAGCAGCCTAAGCGATCATGAGACCCAGTACTTC.

The rearrangement links TRBV18 to TRBJ1-1; a weak D match, TRBD1 (5 bases). This CDR3 region has 13 residues. Germline lookup yields CDR1 KGHSH and CDR2 LQKENI. With 5 bases removed from V and 1 base from J, the gap between germline ends came to 8 bases. The DNA of the CDR3 is TGTGCCAGCTCAGTCACAGGGAACACTGAAGCTTTCTTT. Residues: CASSVTGNTEAFF.

The genes are TRBV5-1 and TRBJ2-7; 12 bases are a match to TRBD2. The length of the CDR3 is 17 residues. The trim removed 0 bases at V and 1 base at J, leaving 5 bases unmatched. Germline V gene lookup returns CDR1 SGHRS and CDR2 YFSETQ. The CDR3 coding sequence is TGCGCCAGCAGCTTGGGGACTAGCGGGGTTGGATCCTACGAGCAGTACTTC. Amino acid sequence: CASSLGTSGVGSYEQYF.

This clone was detected a few times. The V gene is TRBV7-3, the J gene TRBJ1-6, with D perhaps TRBD1 (5 bases). V was trimmed by 1 base and J by 9 bases, leaving 25 bases between them. Looked up from germline, CDR1 is SGHTA and CDR2 is FQGTGA. There are 19 residues in the CDR3. This chain's CDR3 is CASSLNPVGRVGSGSPLHF. The CDR3 DNA sequence: TGTGCCAGCAGCTTAAACCCCGTTGGCAGGGTGGGATCTGGTTCACCCCTCCACTTT.

This clone has a handful of counts. The chain carries TRBV29-1 and TRBJ2-1, with TRBD2 matching 8 bases. The germline V gene has CDR1 SQVTM and CDR2 ANQGSEA. V shed 4 bases, J shed 6 bases, and the junction held 5 bases outside the gene matches. The CDR3 has 13 amino acids. The CDR3 sequence: CSVGTSRLNEQFF. The CDR3 nucleotides read TGCAGCGTTGGGACTAGCAGGCTCAATGAGCAGTTCTTC.